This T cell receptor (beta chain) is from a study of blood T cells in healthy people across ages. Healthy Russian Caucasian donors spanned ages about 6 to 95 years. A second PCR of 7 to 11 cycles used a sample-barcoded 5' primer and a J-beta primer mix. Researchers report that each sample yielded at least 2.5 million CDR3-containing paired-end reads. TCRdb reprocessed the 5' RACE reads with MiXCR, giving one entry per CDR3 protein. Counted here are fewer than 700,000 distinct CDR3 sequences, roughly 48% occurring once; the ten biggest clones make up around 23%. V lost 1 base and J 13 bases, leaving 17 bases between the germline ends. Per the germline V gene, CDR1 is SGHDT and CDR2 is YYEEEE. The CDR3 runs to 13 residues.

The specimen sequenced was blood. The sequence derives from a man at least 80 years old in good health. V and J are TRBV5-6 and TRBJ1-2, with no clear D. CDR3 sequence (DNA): TGTGCCAGCAGCTTGCACAAGGTCCAAATTAGCACCTTC. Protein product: CASSLHKVQISTF.